This T cell receptor beta chain was recorded in a study of blood T cell repertoires in COVID-19. The wider study: The United States, Italy and Spain supplied acute and convalescent COVID-19 samples. PBMCs, B-cell-depleted T cells, or T cells provided the cDNA or gDNA that made up the material.

Method: immunoSEQ multiplex PCR; TCRdb's copy keeps in-frame clones and lacks some. Of about 150,000 clones detected, roughly 78% appear once; the ten largest clones hold around 20%. V dropped 2 bases and J dropped 3 bases, with 11 bases sitting between them. CDR1 and CDR2 (germline): SEHNR, FQNEAQ (reference sequence). This CDR3 has 14 amino acids. The participants were between about 18 and 90 years old and came from 24 US areas. J is TRBJ2-7 and V is TRBV7-9, with D possibly being TRBD1 (5 bases). Specimen: PBMCs or T cells enriched from blood (not recorded which). The receptor was derived from a woman in her 70s in a cohort exposed to, infected with or recovered from COVID-19 (not recorded which). The chain's CDR3 is CASSLMEQVYEQYF. The CDR3 DNA sequence: TGTGCCAGCAGCTTAATGGAACAGGTCTACGAGCAGTACTTC.